The 4 T cell receptor beta chains presented below share a single source sample, sequenced in a study of human T cells and chemical hapten exposure. Time point: healthy volunteer bleed at 2 weeks. Extraction yielded total RNA from whole blood (unfractionated). TCRdb passed the RACE reads through MiXCR, listing each CDR3 protein once. Of around 130,000 distinct CDR3 sequences listed, approximately 9.5% are singletons. The sample was whole blood. These receptors came from a male donor in good health. Some clones in this sample may be carry-over from other donors' samples.

In this sample, this clonotype turned up a few times. The chain recombines TRBV10-3 with TRBJ2-1; D tentatively reads TRBD1 or TRBD2 (5 bases each). Trimming stripped 5 bases from V and 7 bases from J, with 12 bases between. Germline V gene lookup returns CDR1 ENHRY and CDR2 SYGVKD. The CDR3 spans 13 residues. CDR3 region: CAISRDRPNEQFF. CDR3 in DNA: TGTGCCATCAGTAGGGACCGGCCAAATGAGCAGTTCTTC.

This clonotype was seen more than once but under ten times. The CDR3 is CASSYSSGGSGNTIYF. CDR3 coding DNA: TGTGCCAGCAGTTACTCGTCAGGGGGCTCTGGAAACACCATATATTTT. The rearrangement joins TRBV6-6 to TRBJ1-3, with TRBD1 matching over 7 bases. Trimming took 0 bases from V and 0 from J; bases not matched to a gene: 2. The CDR3 is 16 residues long. In germline, CDR1 is MNHNY, CDR2 SVGAGI (reference sequence).

This clonotype was seen only a few times. The V call is TRBV20-1, the J call TRBJ2-3; 10 nucleotides line up with TRBD2. The V and J ends lost 2 bases and 5 bases, in that order; junction bases with no gene match: 7. CDR1 is DFQATT and CDR2 is SNEGSKA in the germline V gene (reference sequence). The CDR3 is 15 residues long. CDR3 DNA sequence: TGCAGTGCTAGAAAGCGGGAGGGCCCGGGAGATACGCAGTATTTT. Translation: CSARKREGPGDTQYF.

This clonotype came up a few times. This rearrangement joins TRBV19 to TRBJ1-5, with D possibly TRBD1 on 6 matching bases. This CDR3 contains 18 residues. CDR1 and CDR2 (germline): LNHDA, SQIVND (reference sequence). The V end was cut by 4 bases, the J end by 5 bases, with 24 bases between. CDR3 amino acids: CASSTQRTAPQRYQPQHF. CDR3 sequence (DNA): TGTGCCAGTAGTACCCAGAGGACAGCTCCCCAGCGCTATCAGCCCCAGCATTTT.